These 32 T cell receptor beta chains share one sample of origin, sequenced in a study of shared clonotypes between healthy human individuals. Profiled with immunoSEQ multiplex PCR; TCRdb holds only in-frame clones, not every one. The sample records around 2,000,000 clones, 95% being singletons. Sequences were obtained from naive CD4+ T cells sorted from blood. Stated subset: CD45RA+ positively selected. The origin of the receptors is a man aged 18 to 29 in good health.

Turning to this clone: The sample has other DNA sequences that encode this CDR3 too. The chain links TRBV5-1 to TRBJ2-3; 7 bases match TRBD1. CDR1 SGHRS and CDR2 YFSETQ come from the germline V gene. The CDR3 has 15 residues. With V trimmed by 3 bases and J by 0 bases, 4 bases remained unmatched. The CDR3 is CASSSTGVSTDTQYF. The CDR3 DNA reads TGCGCCAGCAGCTCTACAGGGGTGAGCACAGATACGCAGTATTTT.

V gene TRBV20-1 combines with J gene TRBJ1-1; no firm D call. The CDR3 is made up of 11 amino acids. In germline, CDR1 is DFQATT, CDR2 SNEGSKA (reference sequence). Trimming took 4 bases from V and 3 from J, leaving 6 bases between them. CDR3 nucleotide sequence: TGCAGTGCTACATCGGACACTGAAGCTTTCTTT. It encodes CSATSDTEAFF.

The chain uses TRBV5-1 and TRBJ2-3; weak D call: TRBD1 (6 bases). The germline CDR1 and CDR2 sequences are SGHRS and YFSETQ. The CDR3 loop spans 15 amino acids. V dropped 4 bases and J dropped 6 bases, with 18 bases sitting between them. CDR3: CASSPRTDLGDTQYF. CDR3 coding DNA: TGCGCCAGCAGCCCGAGGACAGACCTGGGGGATACGCAGTATTTT.

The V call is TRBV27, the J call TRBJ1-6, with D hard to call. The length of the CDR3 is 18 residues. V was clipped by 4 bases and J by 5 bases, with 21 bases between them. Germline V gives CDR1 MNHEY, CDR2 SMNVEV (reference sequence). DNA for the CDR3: TGTGCCAGCAGTTCCCTAATGGTCCTCGGGGTGCATAATTCACCCCTCCACTTT. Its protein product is CASSSLMVLGVHNSPLHF.

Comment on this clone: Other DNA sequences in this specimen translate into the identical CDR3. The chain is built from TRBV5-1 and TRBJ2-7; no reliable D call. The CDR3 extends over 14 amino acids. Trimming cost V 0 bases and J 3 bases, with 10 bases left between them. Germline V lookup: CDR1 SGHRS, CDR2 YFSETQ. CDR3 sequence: CASSLAGTYYEQYF. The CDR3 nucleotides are TGCGCCAGCAGCTTGGCGGGCACCTACTACGAGCAGTACTTC. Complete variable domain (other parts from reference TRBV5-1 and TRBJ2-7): KAGVTQTPRYLIKTRGQQVTLSCSPISGHRSVSWYQQTPGQGLQFLFEYFSETQRNKGNFPGRFSGRQFSNSRSEMNVSTLELGDSALYLCASSLAGTYYEQYFGPGTRLTVT.

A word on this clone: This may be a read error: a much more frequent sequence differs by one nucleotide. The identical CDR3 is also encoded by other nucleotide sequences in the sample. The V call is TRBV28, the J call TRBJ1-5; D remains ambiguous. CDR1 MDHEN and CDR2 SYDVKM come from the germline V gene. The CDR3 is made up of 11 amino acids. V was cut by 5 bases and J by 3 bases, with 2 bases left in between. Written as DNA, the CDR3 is TGTGCCAGCAGTGACAATCAGCCCCAGCATTTT. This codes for CASSDNQPQHF.

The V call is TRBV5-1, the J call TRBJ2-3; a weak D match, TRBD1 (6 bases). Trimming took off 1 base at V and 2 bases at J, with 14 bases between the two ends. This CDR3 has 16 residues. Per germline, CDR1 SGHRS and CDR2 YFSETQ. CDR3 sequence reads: CASSLWDTSTTDTQYF. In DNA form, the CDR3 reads TGCGCCAGCAGCTTGTGGGACACAAGCACCACAGATACGCAGTATTTT.

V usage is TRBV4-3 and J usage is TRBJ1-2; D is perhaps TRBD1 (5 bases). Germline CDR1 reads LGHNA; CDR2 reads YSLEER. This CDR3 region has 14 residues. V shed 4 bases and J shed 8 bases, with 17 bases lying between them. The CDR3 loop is CASSPGGDNGGYTF. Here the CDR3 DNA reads TGCGCCAGCAGCCCCGGGGGAGATAATGGGGGCTACACCTTC.

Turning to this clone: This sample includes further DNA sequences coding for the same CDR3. CDR3 sequence reads: CASSLGGATNEKLFF. The CDR3 region has the DNA TGTGCCAGCAGTTTAGGGGGGGCAACTAATGAAAAACTGTTTTTT. The chain has TRBV28 and TRBJ1-4, with D tentatively TRBD1 (5 bases). Trimming stripped 2 bases from V and 0 bases from J, with 7 bases between. The CDR3 length is 15 residues. CDR1 and CDR2 (germline): MDHEN, SYDVKM. Using reference TRBV28 and TRBJ1-4 for the parts outside the CDR3, the full variable domain is DVKVTQSSRYLVKRTGEKVFLECVQDMDHENMFWYRQDPGLGLRLIYFSYDVKMKEKGDIPEGYSVSREKKERFSLILESASTNQTSMYLCASSLGGATNEKLFFGSGTQLSVL.

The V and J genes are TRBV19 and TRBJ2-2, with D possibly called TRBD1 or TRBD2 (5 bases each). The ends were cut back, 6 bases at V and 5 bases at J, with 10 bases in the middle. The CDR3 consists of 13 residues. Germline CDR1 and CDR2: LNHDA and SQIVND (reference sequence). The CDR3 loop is CASRLRETGELFF. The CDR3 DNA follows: TGTGCCAGTAGACTCAGGGAGACCGGGGAGCTGTTTTTT.

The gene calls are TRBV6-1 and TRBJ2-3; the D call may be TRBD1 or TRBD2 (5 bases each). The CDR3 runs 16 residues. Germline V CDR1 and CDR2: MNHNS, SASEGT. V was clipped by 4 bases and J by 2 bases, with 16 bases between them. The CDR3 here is CASSVSGPPTTDTQYF. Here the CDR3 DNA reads TGTGCCAGCAGTGTGTCGGGGCCCCCAACCACAGATACGCAGTATTTT.

CDR3 protein: CASSTDLRSTGELFF. The DNA of the CDR3 is TGTGCCAGCAGTACAGACCTAAGGAGCACCGGGGAGCTGTTTTTT. The V call is TRBV2, the J call TRBJ2-2; D ambiguous. Deletions cut 5 bases from V and 4 bases from J, with 14 bases between. CDR1 SNHLY and CDR2 FYNNEI come from the germline V gene. This CDR3 is built from 15 residues.

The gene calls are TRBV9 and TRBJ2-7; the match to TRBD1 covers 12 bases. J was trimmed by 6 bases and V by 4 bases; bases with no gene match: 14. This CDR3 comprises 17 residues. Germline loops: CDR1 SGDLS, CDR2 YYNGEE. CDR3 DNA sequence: TGTGCCAGCAGCTCTCCCCACGGGACAGGGGGCACCCCCGAGCAGTACTTC. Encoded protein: CASSSPHGTGGTPEQYF.

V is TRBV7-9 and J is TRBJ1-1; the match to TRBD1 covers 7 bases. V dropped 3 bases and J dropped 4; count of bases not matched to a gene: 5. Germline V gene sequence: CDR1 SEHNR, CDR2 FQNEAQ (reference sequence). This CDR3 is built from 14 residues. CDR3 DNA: TGTGCCAGCAGCTTGGGCCCAGGGGGCACTGAAGCTTTCTTT. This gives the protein CASSLGPGGTEAFF. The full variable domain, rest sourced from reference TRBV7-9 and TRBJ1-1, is DTGVSQNPRHKITKRGQNVTFRCDPISEHNRLYWYRQTLGQGPEFLTYFQNEAQLEKSRLLSDRFSAERPKGSFSTLEIQRTEQGDSAMYLCASSLGPGGTEAFFGQGTRLTVV.

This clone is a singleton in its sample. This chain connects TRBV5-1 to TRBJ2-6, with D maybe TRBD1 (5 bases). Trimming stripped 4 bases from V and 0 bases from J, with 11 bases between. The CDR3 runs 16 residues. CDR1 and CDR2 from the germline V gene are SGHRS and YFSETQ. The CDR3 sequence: CASSVGHNSGANVLTF. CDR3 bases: TGCGCCAGCAGCGTTGGACACAACTCTGGGGCCAACGTCCTGACTTTC.

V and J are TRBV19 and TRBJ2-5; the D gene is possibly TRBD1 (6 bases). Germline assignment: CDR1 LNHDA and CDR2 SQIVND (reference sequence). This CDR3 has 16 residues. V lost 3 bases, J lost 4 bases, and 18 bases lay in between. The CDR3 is CASSISVDRNRETQYF. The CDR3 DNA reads TGTGCCAGTAGTATCTCGGTAGACAGGAACAGAGAGACCCAGTACTTC.

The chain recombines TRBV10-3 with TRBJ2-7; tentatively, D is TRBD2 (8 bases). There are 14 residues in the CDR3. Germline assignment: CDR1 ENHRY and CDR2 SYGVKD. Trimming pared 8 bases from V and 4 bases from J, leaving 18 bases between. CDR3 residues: CAISTGLAGYEQYF. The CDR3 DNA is TGTGCCATCTCGACAGGGCTAGCGGGTTACGAGCAGTACTTC.

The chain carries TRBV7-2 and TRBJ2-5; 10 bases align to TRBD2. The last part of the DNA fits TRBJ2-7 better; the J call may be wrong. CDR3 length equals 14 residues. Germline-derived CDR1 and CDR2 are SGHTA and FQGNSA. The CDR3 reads CASSLGLAGAEQYF. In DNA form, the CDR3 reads TGTGCCAGCAGCTTAGGTCTAGCGGGAGCCGAGCAGTACTTC.

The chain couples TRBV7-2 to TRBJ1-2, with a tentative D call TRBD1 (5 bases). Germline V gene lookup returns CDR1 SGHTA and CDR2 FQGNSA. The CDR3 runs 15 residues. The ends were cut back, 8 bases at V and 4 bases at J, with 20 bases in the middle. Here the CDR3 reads CASGLRDGIRYGYTF. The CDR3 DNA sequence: TGTGCCAGCGGTCTACGGGACGGAATTCGCTATGGCTACACCTTC.

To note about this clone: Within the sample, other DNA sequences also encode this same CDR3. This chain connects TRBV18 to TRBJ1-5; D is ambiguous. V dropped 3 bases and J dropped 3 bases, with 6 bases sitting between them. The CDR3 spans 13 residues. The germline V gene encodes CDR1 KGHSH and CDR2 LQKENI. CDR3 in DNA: TGTGCCAGCTCACCGGTAGACAATCAGCCCCAGCATTTT. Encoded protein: CASSPVDNQPQHF.

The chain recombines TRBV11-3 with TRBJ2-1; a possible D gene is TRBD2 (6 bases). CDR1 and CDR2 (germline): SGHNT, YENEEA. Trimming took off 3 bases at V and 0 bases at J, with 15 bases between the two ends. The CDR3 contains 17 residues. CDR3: CASSLGLSASSYNEQFF. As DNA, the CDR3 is TGTGCCAGCAGCTTGGGACTTAGCGCGAGCTCCTACAATGAGCAGTTCTTC.

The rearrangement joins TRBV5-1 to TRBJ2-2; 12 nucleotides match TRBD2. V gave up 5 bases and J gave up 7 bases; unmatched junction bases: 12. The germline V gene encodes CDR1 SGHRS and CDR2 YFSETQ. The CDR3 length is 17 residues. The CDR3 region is CASRNRLAGDAGGELFF. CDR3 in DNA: TGCGCCAGCAGAAACCGACTAGCGGGGGATGCGGGCGGGGAGCTGTTTTTT.

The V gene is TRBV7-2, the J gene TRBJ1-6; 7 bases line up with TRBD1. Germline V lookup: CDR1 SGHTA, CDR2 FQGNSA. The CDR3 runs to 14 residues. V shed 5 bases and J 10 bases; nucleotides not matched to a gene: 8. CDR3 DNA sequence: TGTGCCAGCAGCCTGGGGACAGCGAGGTCACCCCTCCACTTT. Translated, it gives CASSLGTARSPLHF. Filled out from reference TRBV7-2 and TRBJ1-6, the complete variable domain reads GAGVSQSPSNKVTEKGKDVELRCDPISGHTALYWYRQSLGQGLEFLIYFQGNSAPDKSGLPSDRFSAERTGGSVSTLTIQRTQQEDSAVYLCASSLGTARSPLHFGNGTRLTVT.

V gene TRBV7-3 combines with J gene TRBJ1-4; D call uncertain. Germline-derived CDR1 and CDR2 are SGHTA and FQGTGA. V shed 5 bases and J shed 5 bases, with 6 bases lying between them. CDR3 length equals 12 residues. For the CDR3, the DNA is TGTGCCAGCAGCCAAAACAATGAAAAACTGTTTTTT. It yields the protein CASSQNNEKLFF.

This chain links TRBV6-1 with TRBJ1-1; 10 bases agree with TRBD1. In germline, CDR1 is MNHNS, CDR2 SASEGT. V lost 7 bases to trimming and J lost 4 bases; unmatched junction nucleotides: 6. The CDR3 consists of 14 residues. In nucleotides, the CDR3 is TGTGCCAGCAACGTCGGGACAGGGGCCACTGAAGCTTTCTTT. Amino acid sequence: CASNVGTGATEAFF.

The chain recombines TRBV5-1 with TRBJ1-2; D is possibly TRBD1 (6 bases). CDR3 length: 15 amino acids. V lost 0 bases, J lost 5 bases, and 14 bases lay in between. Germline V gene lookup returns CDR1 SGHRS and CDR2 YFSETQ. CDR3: CASSLAEGQGYGYTF. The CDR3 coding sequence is TGCGCCAGCAGCTTGGCCGAGGGCCAGGGGTATGGCTACACCTTC.

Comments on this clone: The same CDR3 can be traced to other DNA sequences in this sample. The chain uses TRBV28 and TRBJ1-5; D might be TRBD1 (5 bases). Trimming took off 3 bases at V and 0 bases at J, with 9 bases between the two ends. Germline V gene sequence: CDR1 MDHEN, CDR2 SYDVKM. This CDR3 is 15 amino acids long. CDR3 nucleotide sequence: TGTGCCAGCAGTTTCCGGGGGATTAGCAATCAGCCCCAGCATTTT. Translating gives CASSFRGISNQPQHF.

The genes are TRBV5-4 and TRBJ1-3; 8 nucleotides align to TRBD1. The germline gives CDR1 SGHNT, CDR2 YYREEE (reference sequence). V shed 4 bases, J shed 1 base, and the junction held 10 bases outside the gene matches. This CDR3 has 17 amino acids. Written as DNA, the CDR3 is TGTGCCAGCAGCCTCCAGCAGGGGGCGCAGTCTGGAAACACCATATATTTT. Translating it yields CASSLQQGAQSGNTIYF.

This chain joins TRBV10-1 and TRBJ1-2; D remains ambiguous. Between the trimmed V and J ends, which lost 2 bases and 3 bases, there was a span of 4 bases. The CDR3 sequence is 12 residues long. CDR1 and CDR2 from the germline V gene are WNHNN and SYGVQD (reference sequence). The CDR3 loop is CASSERYYGYTF. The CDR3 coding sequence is TGCGCCAGCAGTGAGAGGTACTATGGCTACACCTTC.

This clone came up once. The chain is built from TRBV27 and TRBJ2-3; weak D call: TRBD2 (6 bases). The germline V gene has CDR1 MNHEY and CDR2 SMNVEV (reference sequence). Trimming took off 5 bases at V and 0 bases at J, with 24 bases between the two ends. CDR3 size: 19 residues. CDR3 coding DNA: TGTGCCAGCAGTCCGACGGTTGGTGGGAGGATGAGTAGCACAGATACGCAGTATTTT. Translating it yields CASSPTVGGRMSSTDTQYF.

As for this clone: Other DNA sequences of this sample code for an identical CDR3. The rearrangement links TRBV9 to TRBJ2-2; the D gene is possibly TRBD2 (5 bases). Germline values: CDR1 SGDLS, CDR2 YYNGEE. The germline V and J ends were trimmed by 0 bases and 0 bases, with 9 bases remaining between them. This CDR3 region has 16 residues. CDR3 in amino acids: CASSVGAGPNTGELFF. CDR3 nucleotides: TGTGCCAGCAGCGTAGGGGCGGGTCCGAACACCGGGGAGCTGTTTTTT. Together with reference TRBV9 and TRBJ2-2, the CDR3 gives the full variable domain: DSGVTQTPKHLITATGQRVTLRCSPRSGDLSVYWYQQSLDQGLQFLIQYYNGEERAKGNILERFSAQQFPDLHSELNLSSLELGDSALYFCASSVGAGPNTGELFFGEGSRLTVL.

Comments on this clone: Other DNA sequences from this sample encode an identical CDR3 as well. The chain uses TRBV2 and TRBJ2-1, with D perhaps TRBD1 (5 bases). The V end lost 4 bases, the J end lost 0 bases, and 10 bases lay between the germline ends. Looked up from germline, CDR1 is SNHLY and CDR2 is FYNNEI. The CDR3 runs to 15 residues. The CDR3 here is CASSVQGSSYNEQFF. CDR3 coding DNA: TGTGCCAGCAGTGTTCAGGGAAGCTCCTACAATGAGCAGTTCTTC. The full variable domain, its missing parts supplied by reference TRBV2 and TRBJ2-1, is EPEVTQTPSHQVTQMGQEVILRCVPISNHLYFYWYRQILGQKVEFLVSFYNNEISEKSEIFDDQFSVERPDGSNFTLKIRSTKLEDSAMYFCASSVQGSSYNEQFFGPGTRLTVL.